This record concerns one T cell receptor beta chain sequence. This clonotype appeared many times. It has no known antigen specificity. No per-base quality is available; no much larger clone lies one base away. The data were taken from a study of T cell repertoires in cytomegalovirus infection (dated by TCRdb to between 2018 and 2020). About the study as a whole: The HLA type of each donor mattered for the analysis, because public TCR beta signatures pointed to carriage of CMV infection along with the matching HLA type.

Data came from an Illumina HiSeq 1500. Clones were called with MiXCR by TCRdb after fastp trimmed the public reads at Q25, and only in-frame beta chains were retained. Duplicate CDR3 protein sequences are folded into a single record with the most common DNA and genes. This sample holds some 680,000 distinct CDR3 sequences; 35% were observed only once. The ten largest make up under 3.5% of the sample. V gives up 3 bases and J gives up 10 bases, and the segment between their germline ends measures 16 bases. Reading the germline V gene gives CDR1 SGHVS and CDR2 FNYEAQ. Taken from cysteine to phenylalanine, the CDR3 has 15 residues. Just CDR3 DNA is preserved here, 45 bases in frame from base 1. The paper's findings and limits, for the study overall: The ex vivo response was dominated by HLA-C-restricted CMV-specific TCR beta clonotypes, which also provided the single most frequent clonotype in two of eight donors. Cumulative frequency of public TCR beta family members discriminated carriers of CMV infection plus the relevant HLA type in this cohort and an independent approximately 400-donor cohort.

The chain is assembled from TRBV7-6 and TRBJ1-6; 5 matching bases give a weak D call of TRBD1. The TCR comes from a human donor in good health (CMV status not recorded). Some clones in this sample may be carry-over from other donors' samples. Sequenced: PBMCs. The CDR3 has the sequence CASSLGGRVSSPLHF. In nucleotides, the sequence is TGTGCCAGCAGCTTGGGCGGCAGGGTGTCCTCACCCCTCCACTTT.